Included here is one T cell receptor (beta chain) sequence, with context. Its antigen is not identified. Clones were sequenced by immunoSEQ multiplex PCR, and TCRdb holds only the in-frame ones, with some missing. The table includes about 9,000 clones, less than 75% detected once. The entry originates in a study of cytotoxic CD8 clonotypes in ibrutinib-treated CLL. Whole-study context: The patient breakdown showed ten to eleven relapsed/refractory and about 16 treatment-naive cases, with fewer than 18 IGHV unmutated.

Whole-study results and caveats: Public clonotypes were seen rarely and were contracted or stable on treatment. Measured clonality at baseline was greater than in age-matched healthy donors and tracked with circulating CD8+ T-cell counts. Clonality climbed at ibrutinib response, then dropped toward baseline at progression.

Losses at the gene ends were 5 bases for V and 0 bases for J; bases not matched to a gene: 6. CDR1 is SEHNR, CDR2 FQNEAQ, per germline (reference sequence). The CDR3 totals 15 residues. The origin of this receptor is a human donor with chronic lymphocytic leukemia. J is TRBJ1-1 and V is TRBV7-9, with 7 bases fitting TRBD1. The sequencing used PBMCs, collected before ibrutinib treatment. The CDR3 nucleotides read TGTGCCAGCAGCCCAGGGGGACAGTTGAACACTGAAGCTTTCTTT. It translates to CASSPGGQLNTEAFF.